This TCR beta chain was documented in a study of T cells in Graves' hyperthyroidism and ophthalmopathy. Study details: Pretreatment peripheral blood was obtained at initial diagnosis. Notes on the study in general: Among clonotypes expanded in thyroid above 0.001, most were also found in blood.

This clonotype was seen only a few times. Its antigen remains unidentified. Amplification of TCR beta CDR3 regions was performed using RNA transcripts as template. In the first-round RT-PCR of the TCR CDR3, the HTBI primer set was used. TCRdb independently ran MiXCR on the multiplex PCR reads; one entry per CDR3 protein. Of around 450,000 distinct CDR3 sequences listed, around 16% were seen once; the top ten hold 11% to 15%. This CDR3 is built from 16 residues. Germline-derived CDR1 and CDR2 are LNHNV and YYDKDF (reference sequence). Trimming cost V 0 bases and J 2 bases, with 13 bases left between them.

The chain couples TRBV15 to TRBJ1-2; D is undetermined. The specimen was blood. The source is a woman between 18 and 30 years old with Graves' hyperthyroidism. CDR3 nucleotide sequence: TGTGCCACCAGCAGAGAAGGGCGCAGGTCGAACTATGGCTACACCTTC. This codes for CATSREGRRSNYGYTF.